This TCR beta chain emerged from a study of vaccination effects on CD4 cells after COVID-19 (dated by TCRdb to between 2021 and 2022). Looking at the study overall: Across the study, the median time from the second dose to post-vaccine sampling was 72 days (range 14 to 241). The full study included over 8 COVID-19 convalescent patients and a few SARS-CoV-2-naive healthy vaccine recipients. In both COVID-19 convalescent patients and infection-naive vaccine recipients, the study compared SARS-CoV-2 spike-specific CD4+ TCR repertoires from before mRNA vaccination with those from after it. The Oncomine TCR Beta short-read assay on an Illumina iSeq 100 was used to sequence cultures from other donors in the study.

To identify antigen-specific CD4+ T cell clonotypes by their expansion, the ViraFEST assay first stimulated PBMC with viral peptide pools and then applied TCR sequencing. After less than eleven days of culture, CD4+ T cells were isolated with the EasySep CD4+ T cell isolation kit. Two doses of either the BNT162b2 or the mRNA-1273 mRNA SARS-CoV-2 vaccine were administered to participants. Healthy vaccine recipients had no prior SARS-CoV-2 infection, confirmed by negative nucleocapsid antibodies before and after vaccination. About 2 million PBMC per well were cultured in IMDM with around 5% human AB serum, roughly 11 IU/ml IL-2 and gentamicin, plus 10 ug/ml peptides. On days 3 and 7, half of the culture medium was replaced with fresh IL-2-containing medium. Each peptide stimulation condition was cultured in triplicate wells unless otherwise noted. PBMC were separated from whole blood using Ficoll-Paque Plus gradient centrifugation and were then either cryopreserved at -140C or used fresh. The spike proteins of SARS-CoV-2 and of the common cold coronaviruses HCoV-NL63, HCoV-OC43 and HCoV-229E were spanned by overlapping peptide pools. Genomic DNA was extracted from cultured CD4+ T cells with the QIAamp micro DNA kit.

With respect to this clone: No antigen is known for it. Base qualities are not at hand, and no much larger clone is one base apart.

Overall results and qualifications from the work: Among healthy vaccine recipients, nearly all vaccine-induced clones were SARS-CoV-2 mono-reactive, and just 1 of 255 was cross-reactive with common cold coronaviruses. Marked clonal contraction was observed in both infection-induced and vaccine-induced clones at late post-vaccination timepoints, consistent with waning T cell responses. Limitations of the study were the small number of convalescent patients and the absence of early post-infection timepoints.

Taken from the germline V gene (reference sequence), the CDR1 and CDR2 loops are LNHDA and SQIVND. Trimming accounts for 4 bases at V and 2 bases at J, while the number of junction bases matched to no gene is 7. The CDR3 has 16 amino acids, counting the end cysteine and phenylalanine. Of all the DNA, just the CDR3 is kept, 48 bases in frame from base 1. The library relied on the immunoSEQ multiplex PCR assay. DNA from the cultured and isolated CD4+ T cells underwent TCR beta CDR3 sequencing. The original methods were these. Non-productive TCR sequences were removed and reads were trimmed to the CDR3 region, keeping CDR3s of at least 7 amino acids. The MANAFEST web app was used to pick out antigen-specific clonotypes by comparing their expansion in peptide wells with that in reference cultures. For clones to be considered positive, expansion at FDR<0.05 versus reference and all other wells, an odds ratio above 5, and a frequency above 0.1% in two replicate wells were required. Clonotypes significantly expanded in SARS-CoV-2 spike wells and in at least one common cold coronavirus spike condition were defined as cross-reactive. CDR3 similarity was assessed by Levenshtein distance with the stringdist R package, and unrooted trees were built with ape in R 3.6.1. Not all clones reach the TCRdb copy of this immuneACCESS table, which keeps in-frame sequences only. Checked studies attribute under half of the gap to unresolved V genes and leave the rest unexplained. V and J calls plus clone size are reproduced from that table; the DNA served to infer D and trimming. This sample is represented by fewer than 40,000 clones; 82% of them were singletons. Of the sample, about 2% falls within the top ten clones.

The chain joins TRBV19 to TRBJ2-2, and 7 bases in between align with TRBD1. This clonotype was obtained from a human donor who received a COVID-19 vaccine. Some clones in this sample may be carry-over from other donors' samples. The sequencing here drew on CD4+ T cells from PBMCs cultured with HCoV-NL63 spike peptides, taken after COVID-19 vaccination. The sample's cell subset or site label is to be understood as: HCoV-NL63 spike overlapping peptide pool stimulation. For the CDR3, the sequence is CASSKNRGTNTGELFF. In nucleotide form, the sequence is TGTGCCAGTAGTAAAAACAGGGGTACCAACACCGGGGAGCTGTTTTTT.